The rows below give T cell receptor beta chains drawn from one sample of a study of shared clonotypes between healthy human individuals. Using immunoSEQ multiplex PCR, the repertoire was profiled, and TCRdb retains in-frame clones only, with some absent. The profile shows millions of clones, over 85% of them singletons. Sequences were obtained from naive CD4+ T cells sorted from blood. These receptor sequences come from a man younger than 35 in good health. CDR3s include the opening cysteine and the closing phenylalanine or tryptophan. A D gene is named only where the DNA matches it firmly. Expanded clones get a size class; other rows say once, few or many, or leave the size out.

TRBJ2-7 - TRBV11-2 TRBD2 CASSIGTIYEQYF TGTGCCAGCAGTATAGGGACTATCTACGAGCAGTACTTC
TRBJ1-2 - TRBV2 - CASSVKVNYGYTF TGTGCCAGCAGTGTAAAGGTTAACTATGGCTACACCTTC
TRBJ2-3 - TRBV27 - CASSLGGGAGDTQYF TGTGCCAGCAGTTTGGGTGGTGGGGCGGGAGATACGCAGTATTTT
TRBJ2-7 once TRBV27 - CASSLIPATDYEQYF TGTGCCAGCAGTTTAATCCCCGCGACAGATTACGAGCAGTACTTC
TRBJ1-6 once TRBV7-3 - CASSLFQGNNSPLHF TGTGCCAGCAGCCTCTTTCAGGGGAACAATTCACCCCTCCACTTT
TRBJ2-3 few TRBV29-1 - CSVELYSARTDTQYF TGCAGCGTTGAACTATACAGCGCCCGCACAGATACGCAGTATTTT
TRBJ1-6 - TRBV7-2 - CASSLGSGSSYNSPLHF TGTGCCAGCAGCTTAGGTTCGGGGAGCTCCTATAATTCACCCCTCCACTTT
TRBJ1-1 - TRBV6-1 - CASSEGRARSEAFF TGTGCCAGCAGTGAAGGCAGGGCAAGGTCTGAAGCTTTCTTT
TRBJ1-4 - TRBV5-5 TRBD1 CASSLLGLTGGNEKLFF TGTGCCAGCAGCTTGTTGGGATTGACAGGGGGTAATGAAAAACTGTTTTTT
TRBJ1-3 - TRBV4-1 TRBD1 CASSQRGGPGNTIYF TGCGCCAGCAGCCAGAGAGGGGGCCCTGGAAACACCATATATTTT
TRBJ2-3 - TRBV11-2 - CASSLRPGLSDTQYF TGTGCCAGCAGCTTAAGACCGGGGCTTTCAGATACGCAGTATTTT
TRBJ1-2 - TRBV9 TRBD1 CASSRDRESIYGYTF TGTGCCAGCAGCCGGGACAGGGAGTCCATCTATGGCTACACCTTC
TRBJ1-2 - TRBV6-5 TRBD1 CASSGGGGAYGYTF TGTGCCAGCAGTGGTGGAGGGGGCGCCTATGGCTACACCTTC
TRBJ1-2 - TRBV6-1 TRBD1 CASRTTGGYGYTF TGTGCCAGCAGGACGACAGGGGGTTATGGCTACACCTTC
TRBJ1-4 once TRBV25-1 - CASSDGQVLNEKLFF TGTGCCAGCAGTGACGGCCAGGTACTTAATGAAAAACTGTTTTTT
TRBJ1-4 - TRBV5-1 - CASSLESGTNEKLFF TGCGCCAGCAGCTTGGAGTCCGGGACTAATGAAAAACTGTTTTTT
TRBJ2-1 once TRBV10-3 TRBD2 CATAGGLAGGEKNEQFF TGTGCCACCGCCGGGGGACTAGCGGGAGGGGAAAAAAATGAGCAGTTCTTC
TRBJ2-1 - TRBV4-1 TRBD2 CASSQEDAAGGLNNEQFF TGCGCCAGCAGCCAAGAAGACGCAGCGGGGGGGCTCAACAATGAGCAGTTCTTC
TRBJ2-2 - TRBV6-5 - CASSYSGRRDTGELFF TGTGCCAGCAGTTACTCAGGGCGACGGGACACCGGGGAGCTGTTTTTT
TRBJ1-5 - TRBV4-1 - CASSQAGGGVNQPQHF TGCGCCAGCAGCCAAGCTGGGGGAGGGGTCAATCAGCCCCAGCATTTT
TRBJ2-1 - TRBV7-2 - CASSPSYNEQFF TGTGCCAGCAGCCCGTCCTACAATGAGCAGTTCTTC
TRBJ2-3 - TRBV11-2 - CASSLRRGVTDTQYF TGTGCCAGCAGCTTGCGAAGGGGCGTCACAGATACGCAGTATTTT
TRBJ2-2 once TRBV7-9 TRBD2 CASSLGLAGAGELFF TGTGCCAGCAGCCTGGGACTAGCGGGAGCCGGGGAGCTGTTTTTT
TRBJ1-4 - TRBV19 - CASKSSVNEKLFF TGTGCCAGTAAATCGTCGGTTAATGAAAAACTGTTTTTT
TRBJ2-3 - TRBV5-4 TRBD2 CASRAGGTDTQYF TGTGCCAGCAGAGCGGGAGGCACAGATACGCAGTATTTT
TRBJ1-1 - TRBV29-1 - CSVAPRLQTEAFF TGCAGCGTTGCCCCCCGACTTCAGACTGAAGCTTTCTTT
TRBJ1-1 - TRBV7-2 - CASSHPLRVFF TGTGCCAGCAGCCATCCTCTGAGAGTTTTCTTT
TRBJ1-1 - TRBV30 TRBD1 CAWSRPGTGTEAFF TGTGCCTGGAGTCGACCCGGGACAGGAACTGAAGCTTTCTTT
TRBJ2-1 - TRBV9 TRBD2 CASSVGARLAGANEQFF TGTGCCAGCAGCGTAGGCGCCCGACTAGCGGGAGCTAATGAGCAGTTCTTC
TRBJ2-3 - TRBV6-4 TRBD2 CASSDFSSGPGDF TGTGCCAGCAGTGACTTCTCTAGCGGCCCCGGGGATTTT
TRBJ2-7 - TRBV4-3 - CASSRSAAASYEQYF TGCGCCAGCAGCCGCTCCGCTGCGGCTAGTTACGAGCAGTACTTC
TRBJ2-1 - TRBV7-6 - CASSLVGTVYNEQFF TGTGCCAGCAGCTTAGTTGGGACGGTCTACAATGAGCAGTTCTTC
TRBJ1-2 - TRBV6-5 - CASSATTRVGAGYTF TGTGCCAGCAGCGCGACGACCCGGGTGGGGGCTGGCTACACCTTC
TRBJ1-6 few TRBV6-1 - CASSSPGIDNSPLHF TGTGCCAGCAGCTCCCCGGGGATTGATAATTCACCCCTCCACTTT
TRBJ1-2 - TRBV19 TRBD1 CASSYGTAVDGYTF TGTGCCAGTAGCTACGGGACAGCGGTTGATGGCTACACCTTC
TRBJ1-2 - TRBV27 TRBD1 CASSAAWTGNYGYTF TGTGCCAGCAGCGCGGCGTGGACAGGAAACTATGGCTACACCTTC
TRBJ1-1 once TRBV4-3 - CASSQYDRNTEAFF TGCGCCAGCAGCCAGTACGACAGGAACACTGAAGCTTTCTTT
TRBJ1-6 - TRBV30 - CAWSPGPGPYNSPLHF TGTGCCTGGAGTCCAGGCCCGGGTCCCTATAATTCACCCCTCCACTTT
TRBJ2-3 - TRBV19 - CASSTYGRFTDTQYF TGTGCCAGTAGTACGTACGGGAGATTCACAGATACGCAGTATTTT
TRBJ2-7 - TRBV5-4 - CASSLGDRRRNEQYF TGTGCCAGCAGCTTGGGAGACAGGAGAAGGAACGAGCAGTACTTC
TRBJ2-3 - TRBV7-9 - CASSLGAGDTQYF TGTGCCAGCAGCTTAGGGGCTGGAGATACGCAGTATTTT
TRBJ2-1 - TRBV11-3 - CASSTYGTDNEQFF TGTGCCAGCAGCACCTACGGGACTGACAATGAGCAGTTCTTC
TRBJ1-1 - TRBV6-1 - CASSEGKVGGPEAFF TGTGCCAGCAGTGAAGGGAAGGTCGGAGGGCCTGAAGCTTTCTTT
TRBJ2-7 - TRBV5-1 - CASSWSTPGANYEQYF TGCGCCAGCAGCTGGTCCACGCCAGGGGCCAACTACGAGCAGTACTTC
TRBJ1-2 - TRBV5-1 - CASSKDNYGYTF TGCGCCAGCAGTAAGGATAACTATGGCTACACCTTC
TRBJ1-1 few TRBV7-3 TRBD1 CASSRDRNTEAFF TGTGCCAGCAGCCGGGACAGGAACACTGAAGCTTTCTTT
TRBJ1-2 - TRBV10-3 - CAISEAGSNYGYTF TGTGCCATCAGTGAGGCCGGTTCCAACTATGGCTACACCTTC
TRBJ1-6 - TRBV6-5 TRBD1 CASSYSTGESPLHF TGTGCCAGCAGTTACTCGACAGGGGAATCACCCCTCCACTTT
TRBJ1-2 - TRBV6-5 - CASVGGMRGYTF TGTGCCAGCGTGGGGGGCATGAGGGGCTACACCTTC
TRBJ2-7 - TRBV5-1 - CASSFQRGHEQYF TGCGCCAGCAGCTTTCAAAGGGGCCACGAGCAGTACTTC
TRBJ1-5 - TRBV7-2 - CARQTGLGGNQPQHF TGTGCCAGACAAACAGGGTTGGGAGGCAATCAGCCCCAGCATTTT
TRBJ1-5 once TRBV6-1 - CASSEGNYQPQHF TGTGCCAGCAGTGAAGGGAATTATCAGCCCCAGCATTTT
TRBJ2-5 once TRBV6-1 TRBD2 CASSGTSGRAPQETQYF TGTGCCAGCAGTGGAACTAGCGGGAGGGCCCCCCAAGAGACCCAGTACTTC
TRBJ1-1 once TRBV11-2 TRBD1 CASSWGQAATEAFF TGTGCCAGCAGCTGGGGACAGGCGGCCACTGAAGCTTTCTTT
TRBJ1-5 - TRBV15 TRBD1 CATSRGQESSRKPQHF TGTGCCACCAGCAGGGGACAGGAAAGTTCTAGAAAGCCCCAGCATTTT
TRBJ1-1 - TRBV5-1 - CASSLQDTTEAFF TGCGCCAGCTCATTACAGGATACGACTGAAGCTTTCTTT
TRBJ1-1 - TRBV6-5 - CASSYSWAENTEAFF TGTGCCAGCAGTTACTCGTGGGCGGAGAACACTGAAGCTTTCTTT